The T cell receptor beta chain described here comes from a study of blood T cells in healthy people across ages. General study results and limits: Per million T cells, TCR beta diversity dropped roughly linearly as age increased.

The CDR3 has 13 residues. V lost 2 bases and J lost 7, with 11 bases in between. CDR1 ENHRY and CDR2 SYGVKD come from the germline V gene. Together with a sample-barcoded 5' primer, a J-beta primer mix was included in a second PCR lasting roughly 6 to 12 cycles. TCRdb independently ran MiXCR on the 5' RACE reads; one entry per CDR3 protein. Of approximately 360,000 distinct CDR3 sequences in the sample, approximately 52% are singletons; the top ten hold over 40%. Worth noting for this clonotype: The antigen is unknown.

This TCR was recovered from a man aged 55 to 70 in good health. The chain recombines TRBV10-3 with TRBJ1-1; D is unclear. The sample consisted of blood. This chain's CDR3 is CAISENSALEAFF. The CDR3 DNA follows: TGTGCCATCAGTGAGAACAGTGCCCTTGAAGCTTTCTTT.